The entry below gives a single T cell receptor beta chain sequence along with its context. The sample comes from a study of blood T cell repertoires in COVID-19. Repertoires were generated with immunoSEQ multiplex PCR, while TCRdb's copy carries only in-frame clones and drops some. The sample includes about 320,000 clones, about 91% of them seen just once. In germline, CDR1 is SGHNT, CDR2 YYREEE (reference sequence). The CDR3 has 11 amino acids. V was trimmed by 5 bases and J by 4 bases, leaving 5 bases between them. Clinical history as reported by participants underpinned cohort assignment. This TCR was sampled from a woman aged 18-35 years who had recovered from COVID-19. The chain employs TRBV5-4 and TRBJ2-3; D possibly corresponds to TRBD2 (5 bases). The sequencing input was PBMCs or T cells enriched from blood (not recorded which). The CDR3 DNA sequence: TGTGCCAGCAGGGGAGCAGATACGCAGTATTTT. This gives the protein CASRGADTQYF.